The 23 T cell receptor beta chains below were found in one sample sequenced in a study of T cells in Graves' hyperthyroidism and ophthalmopathy. Using RNA transcripts as the source, TCR beta CDR3 regions were amplified. Carried out on the TCR CDR3, a first-round RT-PCR used the HTBI primer set. One entry per CDR3 protein results from TCRdb running MiXCR on the multiplex PCR reads. The sample records around 620,000 distinct CDR3 sequences, roughly 16% being singletons. The specimen sequenced was blood. These receptors all stem from a woman aged 25 to 39 with Graves' hyperthyroidism.

The rearrangement links TRBV5-1 to TRBJ1-2; D gene uncertain. The CDR3 contains 14 residues. The germline V gene encodes CDR1 SGHRS and CDR2 YFSETQ. V lost 0 bases and J 2 bases, leaving 8 bases between the germline ends. The CDR3 sequence is CASSLEQPNYGYTF. CDR3 bases: TGCGCCAGCAGCTTGGAACAACCCAACTATGGCTACACCTTC.

For this clonotype: An end of the junction differs from the germline gene, which may be a read error. The gene calls are TRBV5-1 and TRBJ2-7; 8 bases are shared with TRBD2. The CDR3 is 13 residues long. CDR1 is SGHRS and CDR2 is YFSETQ in the germline V gene. The CDR3 region has the DNA TGCGTCAGCAGCTTGGCGGGAGGTTACGAGCAGTACTTC. Residues: CVSSLAGGYEQYF.

In the case of this clonotype: Sequence at one end of the junction differs from germline and may be a read error. The rearrangement links TRBV27 to TRBJ2-5, with 9 bases fitting TRBD1. Germline-derived CDR1 and CDR2 are MNHEY and SMNVEV (reference sequence). The CDR3 is 15 residues long. The CDR3 loop reads CAGSRPDRGQETQYF. The CDR3 DNA follows: TGTGCCGGCAGTCGCCCGGACAGGGGACAAGAGACCCAGTACTTC.

This clonotype was recorded many times. The rearrangement joins TRBV2 to TRBJ1-1; D is perhaps TRBD1 (6 bases). V gave up 6 bases and J gave up 11 bases, with 22 bases separating them. CDR1 SNHLY and CDR2 FYNNEI come from the germline V gene. The CDR3 totals 14 residues. CDR3 protein: CASSDRDIVPWAFF. DNA of the CDR3: TGTGCCAGCAGCGACCGGGACATAGTCCCCTGGGCTTTCTTT. Drawing the rest from reference TRBV2 and TRBJ1-1, the complete variable domain is EPEVTQTPSHQVTQMGQEVILRCVPISNHLYFYWYRQILGQKVEFLVSFYNNEISEKSEIFDDQFSVERPDGSNFTLKIRSTKLEDSAMYFCASSDRDIVPWAFFGQGTRLTVV.

This clonotype was seen many times. J is TRBJ1-2 and V is TRBV7-9; 8 nucleotides agree with TRBD1. V was pared by 5 bases and J by 4 bases, with 3 bases of the junction left unmatched. The CDR3 sequence is 13 residues long. The germline V gene has CDR1 SEHNR and CDR2 FQNEAQ (reference sequence). CDR3 sequence reads: CASSVDRVYGYTF. The CDR3 coding sequence is TGTGCCAGCAGCGTGGACAGGGTCTATGGCTACACCTTC.

The rearrangement uses TRBV7-8 and TRBJ1-5; no definite D call. Trimming pared 2 bases from V and 4 bases from J, leaving 24 bases between. The CDR3 runs to 19 residues. Germline V gene lookup returns CDR1 SGHVS and CDR2 FQNEAQ. The DNA of the CDR3 is TGTGCCAGCAGCTTAAAGGCGGTGGCGTTGACTCAAGCGAATCAGCCCCAGCATTTT. Amino acid sequence: CASSLKAVALTQANQPQHF.

This clonotype was seen just once. The V call is TRBV6-1, the J call TRBJ1-4, with 12 bases identical to TRBD1. Germline CDR1 and CDR2: MNHNS and SASEGT. V gave up 6 bases and J gave up 7 bases; unmatched junction bases: 12. This CDR3 has 17 residues. The CDR3 protein is CASRSPRDRGRGEKLFF. Here the CDR3 DNA reads TGTGCCAGCAGATCCCCCCGGGACAGGGGGCGCGGTGAAAAACTGTTTTTT.

CDR3 coding DNA: TGCAGTGCTAGAGTACCCTCAGGGGGCGGGAGGAGGGACGGGGAGCTGTTTTTT. Residues: CSARVPSGGGRRDGELFF. The chain recombines TRBV20-1 with TRBJ2-2, with D tentatively TRBD1 or TRBD2 (8 bases each). Germline-derived CDR1 and CDR2 are DFQATT and SNEGSKA (reference sequence). This CDR3 is 18 amino acids long. The V and J ends lost 1 base and 7 bases respectively, with 25 bases between them.

This clonotype has at least ten counts. V usage is TRBV7-2 and J usage is TRBJ1-2, with D maybe TRBD1 (5 bases). The CDR3 totals 14 residues. Per the germline V gene, CDR1 is SGHTA and CDR2 is FQGNSA. Trimming pared 5 bases from V and 4 bases from J, leaving 14 bases between. CDR3 amino acids: CASSAAQGGYGYTF. DNA of the CDR3: TGTGCCAGCAGCGCAGCCCAGGGCGGCTATGGCTACACCTTC.

The CDR3 loop is CASGSLPLAGGPYNEQFF. Here the CDR3 DNA reads TGTGCTAGTGGTTCCCTCCCTCTAGCGGGAGGGCCCTACAATGAGCAGTTCTTC. The V and J genes are TRBV12-5 and TRBJ2-1, with 12 bases lining up with TRBD2. Trimming at V came to 4 bases and at J to 2 bases, leaving 9 bases not matched to a gene. The length of the CDR3 is 18 residues. Germline loops: CDR1 LGHNT, CDR2 FRNRAP. Using reference TRBV12-5 and TRBJ2-1 for the parts outside the CDR3, the full variable domain is DARVTQTPRHKVTEMGQEVTMRCQPILGHNTVFWYRQTMMQGLELLAYFRNRAPLDDSGMPKDRFSAEMPDATLATLKIQPSEPRDSAVYFCASGSLPLAGGPYNEQFFGPGTRLTVL.

Many counts were recorded for this clonotype. This chain uses TRBV28 with TRBJ2-5; D might be TRBD1 or TRBD2, each matching 6 bases. Trimming pared 7 bases from V and 4 bases from J, leaving 16 bases between. Germline CDR1 MDHEN, CDR2 SYDVKM. This CDR3 contains 14 residues. DNA for the CDR3: TGTGCCAGCACCAAGACGGGGGCACGAGAGACCCAGTACTTC. Translating gives CASTKTGARETQYF.

This clonotype has ten or more counts. This chain links TRBV7-2 with TRBJ2-5; D is uncertain. CDR1 is SGHTA, CDR2 FQGNSA, per germline. This CDR3 has 15 amino acids. The V end was cut by 5 bases, the J end by 2 bases, with 15 bases between. The CDR3, as DNA: TGTGCCAGCAGCAGACCGGAGACGGCACAAGAGACCCAGTACTTC. Its protein is CASSRPETAQETQYF.

This clonotype has ten or more counts. The genes are TRBV5-1 and TRBJ2-4; tentative D call: TRBD2 (6 bases). Germline-derived CDR1 and CDR2 are SGHRS and YFSETQ. The CDR3 spans 15 residues. Trimming took 3 bases from V and 6 from J, leaving 16 bases between them. CDR3 bases: TGCGCCAGCAGCTCCGCTCAGGGACTGGGAAACATTCAGTACTTC. This encodes CASSSAQGLGNIQYF.

V is TRBV7-2 and J is TRBJ2-1; D possibly corresponds to TRBD1 (5 bases). V lost 0 bases, J lost 14 bases, and 14 bases lay in between. This CDR3 spans 13 amino acids. CDR1 SGHTA and CDR2 FQGNSA come from the germline V gene. The CDR3 reads CASSLAREDIKFF. CDR3 coding DNA: TGTGCCAGCAGCTTAGCGCGAGAGGACATTAAGTTCTTC.

The J gene is TRBJ1-5, the V gene TRBV20-1, with D perhaps matching TRBD1 (5 bases). Germline lookup yields CDR1 DFQATT and CDR2 SNEGSKA (reference sequence). The CDR3 is 16 amino acids. The V and J ends lost 1 base and 2 bases respectively, with 15 bases between them. The CDR3, as DNA: TGCAGTGCTAGAGGGGGGGGTTCGGGGGGCAATCAGCCCCAGCATTTT. Amino acids: CSARGGGSGGNQPQHF.

The rearrangement uses TRBV18 and TRBJ2-7; D possibly uses TRBD1 or TRBD2 (5 bases each). With 6 bases removed from V and 5 bases from J, the gap between germline ends came to 23 bases. The germline V gene has CDR1 KGHSH and CDR2 LQKENI. This CDR3 is 16 amino acids long. DNA of the CDR3: TGTGCCAGCTCGCCCAGGGTCCCGGGACGCTTGGACGAGCAGTACTTC. Translation gives CASSPRVPGRLDEQYF.

On this clonotype itself: This sequence may be a read error, since a much larger clone differs from it by one base. The rearrangement links TRBV20-1 to TRBJ2-7; 8 positions agree with TRBD2. Per the germline V gene, CDR1 is DFQATT and CDR2 is SNEGSKA (reference sequence). The CDR3 is 15 residues long. DNA for the CDR3: TGCAGTGCTAGTATTCAGCGGGAGCTGAACTACGAGCACTACTTC. This codes for CSASIQRELNYEHYF.

Ten or more counts support this clonotype. V gene TRBV28 combines with J gene TRBJ1-6; 7 nucleotides agree with TRBD1. Germline V lookup: CDR1 MDHEN, CDR2 SYDVKM. V gave up 5 bases and J gave up 7 bases; unmatched junction bases: 8. This CDR3 region has 15 residues. CDR3 in amino acids: CASSGETGRNSPLHF. CDR3 sequence (DNA): TGTGCCAGCAGTGGGGAGACAGGGAGGAATTCACCCCTCCACTTT.

Concerning this clonotype: Possible read error: a much larger clone is one base away. The V and J genes are TRBV12-3 or TRBV12-4 and TRBJ2-4; D assignment may be TRBD1 or TRBD2 (5 bases each). This CDR3 contains 14 residues. Trimming removed 7 bases at V and 9 bases at J, with 19 bases between. This chain's CDR3 is CASTLRGTWAIQYF. The CDR3 nucleotides read TGTGCCAGCACCCTGAGGGGCACCTGGGCCATTCAGTACTTC.

The CDR3 protein is CASSPRVEAFF. Here the CDR3 DNA reads TGTGCCAGCTCACCACGGGTCGAAGCTTTCTTT. The chain joins TRBV18 to TRBJ1-1; no clear D. The germline V and J ends were trimmed by 1 base and 8 bases, with 5 bases remaining between them. Germline V gene sequence: CDR1 KGHSH, CDR2 LQKENI. The CDR3 sequence is 11 residues long.

In DNA form, the CDR3 reads TGTGCCCTACAGGTCCCGGATAACTATGGCTACACCTTC. Protein product: CALQVPDNYGYTF. The chain has TRBV28 and TRBJ1-2, with D perhaps TRBD1 (5 bases). V dropped 11 bases and J dropped 1 base, with 14 bases sitting between them. The germline CDR1 and CDR2 sequences are MDHEN and SYDVKM. This CDR3 region has 13 residues.

This chain links TRBV7-8 with TRBJ1-6, with unresolved D. Trimming cost V 4 bases and J 4 bases, with 14 bases left between them. This CDR3 is 16 amino acids long. Germline lookup yields CDR1 SGHVS and CDR2 FQNEAQ. The CDR3 DNA sequence: TGTGCCAGCAGCTCCGAGGGAGCCCTATATAATTCACCCCTCCACTTT. The encoded protein is CASSSEGALYNSPLHF.

In DNA, the CDR3 is TGTGCCAACTCCCCCCCCGGGACAGGGATTCGCGAGCAGTACTTC. Its translation: CANSPPGTGIREQYF. The chain has TRBV6-2 or TRBV6-3 and TRBJ2-7, with TRBD1 matching over 9 bases. The CDR3 has 15 residues. Trimming removed 10 bases from V and 6 bases from J; junction bases left unmatched: 16. CDR1 is MNHEY and CDR2 is SVGEGT in the germline V gene.